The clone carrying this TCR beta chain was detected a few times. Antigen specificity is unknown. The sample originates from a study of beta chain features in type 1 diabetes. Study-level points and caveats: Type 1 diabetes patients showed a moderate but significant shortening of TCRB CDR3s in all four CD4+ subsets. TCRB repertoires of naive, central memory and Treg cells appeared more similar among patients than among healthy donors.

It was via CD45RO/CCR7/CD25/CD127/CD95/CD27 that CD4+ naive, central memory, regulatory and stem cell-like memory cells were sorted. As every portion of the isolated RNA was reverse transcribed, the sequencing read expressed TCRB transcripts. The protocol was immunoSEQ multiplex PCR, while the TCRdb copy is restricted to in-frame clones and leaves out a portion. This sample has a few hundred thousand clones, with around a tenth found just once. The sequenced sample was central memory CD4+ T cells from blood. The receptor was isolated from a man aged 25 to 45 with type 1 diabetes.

In DNA form, the CDR3 reads TGTGCCAGCAGTTACTCGATCGGGGCTGAAGCTTTCTTT. As protein: CASSYSIGAEAFF. The chain is built from TRBV6-6 and TRBJ1-1; D is unclear. This CDR3 region has 13 residues. Deletions cut 0 bases from V and 6 bases from J, with 8 bases between. Per germline, CDR1 MNHNY and CDR2 SVGAGI (reference sequence).